One and the same sample provided the 11 T cell receptor beta chains below, sequenced in a study of cytomegalovirus exposure and HLA in healthy donors. Vbeta (60) and Jbeta (13) primers were used in the PCR. The data were produced by immunoSEQ multiplex PCR, yet TCRdb's version contains in-frame clones alone and is incomplete. This sample has 130,000 to 150,000 clones, with around 10% found just once. Sequencing was performed on PBMCs. These receptor sequences come from a male donor in good health and CMV-seronegative.

This clone was detected a few times. The rearrangement joins TRBV4-2 to TRBJ1-5, with D possibly matching TRBD1 (6 bases). This CDR3 has 16 amino acids. The V end was cut by 1 base, the J end by 4 bases, with 14 bases between. CDR1 and CDR2 from the germline V gene are LGHNA and YNFKEQ. As DNA, the CDR3 is TGTGCCAGCAGCCAAGTCTCCAGGGGCGGGAATCAGCCCCAGCATTTT. Its translation is CASSQVSRGGNQPQHF.

This clone was counted between two and nine times. The CDR3 loop is CASLSGGKGHLQPQHF. The DNA of the CDR3 is TGTGCCAGCCTTAGCGGCGGGAAAGGGCATCTTCAGCCCCAGCATTTT. The chain has TRBV28 and TRBJ1-5, with D unclear. The CDR3 is made up of 16 amino acids. CDR1 and CDR2 from the germline V gene are MDHEN and SYDVKM. Trimming stripped 8 bases from V and 6 bases from J, with 23 bases between.

The chain is built from TRBV4-1 and TRBJ2-5; D is ambiguous. The CDR3 extends over 16 amino acids. Trimming removed 2 bases from V and 5 bases from J, with 18 bases in between. Per the germline V gene, CDR1 is MGHRA and CDR2 is YSYEKL. CDR3 coding DNA: TGCGCCAGCAGCCAATTAGCCAACCCAAAGGTGGAGACCCAGTACTTC. Translation: CASSQLANPKVETQYF.

The table lists this clone with a few counts. This chain joins TRBV6-5 and TRBJ2-1; D gene ambiguous. V dropped 4 bases and J dropped 12 bases, with 10 bases sitting between them. CDR3 length: 11 residues. Germline V gives CDR1 MNHEY, CDR2 SVGAGI. The CDR3 spells CASSSLSVQFF. CDR3 nucleotide sequence: TGTGCCAGCAGTTCCCTCTCGGTGCAGTTCTTC.

The rearrangement uses TRBV9 and TRBJ1-2, with TRBD1 matching over 10 bases. CDR1 and CDR2 from the germline V gene are SGDLS and YYNGEE. The CDR3 has 15 residues. V gave up 5 bases and J gave up 2 bases; unmatched junction bases: 6. CDR3 DNA: TGTGCCAGCAGTTCCGGGACAGGGGACAACTATGGCTACACCTTC. This codes for CASSSGTGDNYGYTF.

The chain has TRBV28 and TRBJ2-7, with 8 bases matching TRBD1. The CDR3 has 12 residues. Trimming at V came to 8 bases and at J to 5 bases, leaving 5 bases not matched to a gene. The germline V gene has CDR1 MDHEN and CDR2 SYDVKM. The CDR3 reads CASVTGGDEQYF. The CDR3 region has the DNA TGTGCCAGCGTTACAGGGGGAGACGAGCAGTACTTC. Full variable domain (rest looked up from reference TRBV28 and TRBJ2-7): DVKVTQSSRYLVKRTGEKVFLECVQDMDHENMFWYRQDPGLGLRLIYFSYDVKMKEKGDIPEGYSVSREKKERFSLILESASTNQTSMYLCASVTGGDEQYFGPGTRLTVT.

This clone has a handful of counts. The chain is built from TRBV10-3 and TRBJ2-3; D is perhaps TRBD2 (5 bases). Trimming cost V 10 bases and J 5 bases, with 19 bases left between them. This CDR3 contains 14 residues. In germline, CDR1 is ENHRY, CDR2 SYGVKD. In DNA, the CDR3 is TGTGCCACGGCGGGTGCCAGTAATAAAGATACGCAGTATTTT. It encodes CATAGASNKDTQYF.

CDR3 sequence (DNA): TGTGCCAGCTCAATGGGGGCCACTGAAGCTTTCTTT. It is translated as CASSMGATEAFF. The gene calls are TRBV18 and TRBJ1-1; D might be TRBD1 (6 bases). Germline V lookup: CDR1 KGHSH, CDR2 LQKENI. There are 12 residues in the CDR3. Trimming removed 5 bases at V and 4 bases at J, with 8 bases between.

CDR3 sequence: CASSWTSGALWETQYF. The CDR3 DNA sequence: TGTGCCAGTAGCTGGACTAGCGGGGCGCTATGGGAGACCCAGTACTTC. The chain recombines TRBV19 with TRBJ2-5; 12 bases line up with TRBD2. The CDR3 runs 16 residues. The V and J ends lost 6 bases and 5 bases, in that order; junction bases with no gene match: 10. In germline, CDR1 is LNHDA, CDR2 SQIVND (reference sequence).

This clone was detected only a few times. The chain recombines TRBV27 with TRBJ1-5; 8 bases agree with TRBD1. The trim removed 5 bases at V and 3 bases at J, leaving 9 bases unmatched. The CDR3 totals 16 residues. Germline CDR1 is MNHEY and CDR2 is SMNVEV (reference sequence). CDR3: CASSPLGQAPNQPQHF. The CDR3 region has the DNA TGTGCCAGCAGTCCTCTGGGACAGGCCCCCAATCAGCCCCAGCATTTT.

The chain joins TRBV13 to TRBJ2-7, with D perhaps TRBD2 (6 bases). Trimming shortened V by 4 bases and J by 2 bases, and 15 bases separated the two germline ends. CDR1 and CDR2 from the germline V gene are PRHDT and FYEKMQ (reference sequence). The CDR3 sequence is 15 residues long. CDR3 region: CASSSAGSITYEQYF. CDR3 coding DNA: TGTGCCAGCAGCTCTGCCGGGAGTATAACCTACGAGCAGTACTTC.